This T cell receptor (beta chain) was documented in a study of identical twins. Template switching added a universal primer site, and cDNA bore unique molecular identifiers. TCRdb re-called the 5' RACE reads through MiXCR, storing one row per CDR3 protein. The profile shows roughly 1,500,000 distinct CDR3 sequences, under 35% of them singletons. CDR1 and CDR2 (germline): SNHLY, FYNNEI. CDR3 length: 10 amino acids. V lost 8 bases and J lost 8, with 9 bases in between. Study observations and caveats: Cord blood's abundant beta clonotypes had fewer insertions, unlike memory repertoires.

This clonotype occurred a few times. Its antigen remains unknown. The sequence came from a newborn girl in good health. Sequencing input: cord blood. The chain recombines TRBV2 with TRBJ1-2; D unresolved. CDR3 sequence: CASLGGGYTF. The CDR3 DNA reads TGTGCCAGCTTAGGTGGGGGCTACACCTTC.